The T cell receptor (beta chain) described here comes from a study of T cells expressing NK-cell markers. The CDR3 contains 12 residues. Reprocessing the 5' RACE reads, TCRdb reports a single entry for every CDR3 protein and omits DNA. Seen in this sample are approximately 150,000 distinct CDR3 sequences; the ten most common clones hold roughly 12%. V and J are TRBV12-3 or TRBV12-4 and TRBJ2-3. The receptor's source is a man younger than 35 in good health. Sequenced sample: blood T cells: a sorted CD56 or NKG2C T cell subset, CD4+ or CD8+ T cells, or bulk PBMC T cells (not recorded which). The CDR3: CASSSDGDTQYF.